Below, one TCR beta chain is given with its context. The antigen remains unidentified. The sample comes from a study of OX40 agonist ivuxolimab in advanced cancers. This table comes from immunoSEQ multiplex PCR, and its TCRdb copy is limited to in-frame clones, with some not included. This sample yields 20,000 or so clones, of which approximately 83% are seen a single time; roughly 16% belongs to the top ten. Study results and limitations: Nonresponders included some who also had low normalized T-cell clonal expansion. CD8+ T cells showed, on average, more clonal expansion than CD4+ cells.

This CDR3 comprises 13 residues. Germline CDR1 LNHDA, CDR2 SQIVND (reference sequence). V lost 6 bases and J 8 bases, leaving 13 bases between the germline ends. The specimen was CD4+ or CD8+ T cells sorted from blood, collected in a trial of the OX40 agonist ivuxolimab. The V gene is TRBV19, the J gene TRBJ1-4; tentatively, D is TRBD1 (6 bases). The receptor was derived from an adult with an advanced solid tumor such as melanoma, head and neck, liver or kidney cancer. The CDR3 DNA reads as TGTGCCAGTAGCAGACAGGACGGCGAAAAACTGTTTTTT. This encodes CASSRQDGEKLFF.